The 26 T cell receptor beta chains below were found in one sample sequenced in a study of early T cells in non-severe SARS-CoV-2 infection. TCRdb re-called the 5' RACE reads with MiXCR, one entry per CDR3 protein. The table includes 25,000 to 35,000 distinct CDR3 sequences, about 2.7% detected once. Material: whole blood. These receptors all stem from an adult who was a healthcare worker with PCR-confirmed SARS-CoV-2 infection or an uninfected control (not recorded which).

This clonotype was detected ten times or more. The chain links TRBV20-1 to TRBJ1-2; D ambiguous. This CDR3 spans 11 amino acids. Germline CDR1 and CDR2: DFQATT and SNEGSKA (reference sequence). The ends were cut back, 0 bases at V and 8 bases at J, with 7 bases in the middle. The CDR3 nucleotides read TGCAGTGCTAGAGAGATGGGGGGCTACACCTTC. Residues: CSAREMGGYTF.

This clonotype was detected many times. The chain is built from TRBV14 and TRBJ2-2; D is unclear. Trimming removed 3 bases at V and 4 bases at J, with 9 bases between. This CDR3 contains 14 residues. Germline V lookup: CDR1 SGHDN, CDR2 FVKESK. CDR3 protein: CASSQETRTGELFF. The CDR3 nucleotides read TGTGCCAGCAGCCAGGAGACGCGCACCGGGGAGCTGTTTTTT.

This clonotype was seen ten or more times. The V call is TRBV6-1, the J call TRBJ1-1, with 8 bases lining up with TRBD1. The CDR3 runs to 14 residues. The J segment lost 10 bases and the V segment lost 6 bases, leaving 13 bases of the junction unmatched. CDR1 and CDR2 (germline): MNHNS, SASEGT. This chain's CDR3 is CASRKDRARVAAFF. The CDR3 coding sequence is TGTGCCAGCAGAAAGGACAGGGCAAGAGTCGCAGCTTTCTTT.

This clonotype was picked up many times. This rearrangement joins TRBV7-8 to TRBJ2-5, with 10 bases fitting TRBD1. There are 15 residues in the CDR3. In germline, CDR1 is SGHVS, CDR2 FQNEAQ. V dropped 8 bases and J dropped 3; count of bases not matched to a gene: 9. The chain's CDR3 is CASLRDRGIKETQYF. For the CDR3, the DNA is TGTGCCAGCTTGAGGGACAGGGGAATCAAAGAGACCCAGTACTTC.

This clonotype was counted at least ten times. The gene calls are TRBV9 and TRBJ2-5; D call uncertain. Trimming removed 4 bases from V and 9 bases from J, with 25 bases in between. The CDR3 is 16 amino acids. Germline V gene sequence: CDR1 SGDLS, CDR2 YYNGEE. CDR3 sequence reads: CASSLEEGGPFGAQYF. The CDR3 nucleotides are TGTGCCAGCAGCCTCGAGGAAGGCGGCCCTTTTGGGGCCCAGTACTTC.

This clonotype has at least ten counts. This chain links TRBV29-1 with TRBJ1-1; D ambiguous. V was trimmed by 4 bases and J by 0 bases, leaving 9 bases between them. The germline CDR1 and CDR2 sequences are SQVTM and ANQGSEA. The CDR3 has 13 residues. In DNA form, the CDR3 reads TGCAGCGTTGCGGGCATTCTGAACACTGAAGCTTTCTTT. Amino acids: CSVAGILNTEAFF.

This clonotype has at least ten counts. V gene TRBV21-1 combines with J gene TRBJ1-2; TRBD1 is the table's D call, not checked against the DNA. TRBV21-1 corresponds to a pseudogene. The CDR3 consists of 14 residues. The CDR3 nucleotides read TGTGCCAGCAGCTCTAAGAACACAGGGGTTGGCTACACCTTC. The encoded protein is CASSSKNTGVGYTF.

This clonotype was seen more than once but under ten times. V gene TRBV7-9 combines with J gene TRBJ1-2; 11 bases are shared with TRBD1. This CDR3 has 19 residues. V gave up 5 bases and J gave up 3 bases; unmatched junction bases: 17. Per the germline V gene, CDR1 is SEHNR and CDR2 is FQNEAQ (reference sequence). CDR3 sequence reads: CASSPSPGTGGNLDYGYTF. The CDR3 DNA reads as TGTGCCAGCAGCCCTAGCCCCGGGACAGGGGGTAACTTAGACTATGGCTACACCTTC.

This clonotype showed up many times. The rearrangement links TRBV19 to TRBJ2-1, with 7 bases matching TRBD2. The CDR3 has 21 amino acids. CDR1 LNHDA and CDR2 SQIVND come from the germline V gene (reference sequence). Trimming took 10 bases from V and 7 from J; bases not matched to a gene: 34. DNA of the CDR3: TGTGCCACACGTTCGTCTGTTCGGAAGCGGGGATTTCTGGCCTTTAAGAATGAGCAGTTCTTC. Translating it yields CATRSSVRKRGFLAFKNEQFF.

This chain connects TRBV30 to TRBJ1-1; D may be TRBD1 (6 bases). Germline V CDR1 and CDR2: GTSNPN, SVGIG (reference sequence). The CDR3 spans 13 residues. V lost 0 bases to trimming and J lost 1 base, with 6 bases between them. In nucleotides, the CDR3 is TGTGCCTGGAGTGTACAGGGGAACACTGAAGCTTTCTTT. This gives the protein CAWSVQGNTEAFF.

This clonotype rates as medium-sized. This chain connects TRBV7-2 to TRBJ2-2; no reliable D call. The CDR3 contains 12 residues. Trimming left V 7 bases short and J 5 bases short, with 8 bases between. Per germline, CDR1 SGHTA and CDR2 FQGNSA. CDR3 loop: CASTPSTGELFF. The CDR3 coding sequence is TGTGCCAGCACCCCCAGTACCGGGGAGCTGTTTTTT. Combining the CDR3 with reference TRBV7-2 and TRBJ2-2 gives the whole variable domain GAGVSQSPSNKVTEKGKDVELRCDPISGHTALYWYRQSLGQGLEFLIYFQGNSAPDKSGLPSDRFSAERTGGSVSTLTIQRTQQEDSAVYLCASTPSTGELFFGEGSRLTVL.

This clonotype has ten or more counts. V and J are TRBV7-9 and TRBJ2-1; D is tentatively TRBD1 or TRBD2 (6 bases each). V was clipped by 8 bases and J by 7 bases, with 9 bases between them. Per germline, CDR1 SEHNR and CDR2 FQNEAQ (reference sequence). The CDR3 loop spans 11 amino acids. This CDR3 is CASRGLNEQFF. The CDR3 DNA is TGTGCCAGCCGGGGGCTTAATGAGCAGTTCTTC.

The V gene is TRBV3-1, the J gene TRBJ2-7; unclear D gene. Germline CDR1 is LGHDT and CDR2 is YNNKEL (reference sequence). The CDR3 sequence is 13 residues long. The DNA for the CDR3 is TGTGCCAGCAGCCAAAAGGTCCTCTACGAGCGGTACGTC. Amino acid sequence: CASSQKVLYERYV.

This clonotype was recorded many times. V gene TRBV11-3 combines with J gene TRBJ1-3; 7 bases are shared with TRBD1. Germline loops: CDR1 SGHNT, CDR2 YENEEA. V trimming: 0 bases; J trimming: 2 bases; junction bases outside the gene matches: 1. The CDR3 contains 15 residues. The CDR3 DNA sequence: TGTGCCAGCAGCTTAGACGGGACAGCTGGAAACACCATATATTTT. Amino acids: CASSLDGTAGNTIYF.

The table lists this clonotype with many counts. The chain has TRBV19 and TRBJ1-6; D not resolved. V dropped 9 bases and J dropped 0 bases, with 18 bases sitting between them. The CDR3 runs 17 residues. The germline V gene has CDR1 LNHDA and CDR2 SQIVND (reference sequence). As DNA, the CDR3 is TGTGCCAGCACACGGACTCAACAAAGCTCCTATAATTCACCCCTCCACTTT. As protein: CASTRTQQSSYNSPLHF.

This clonotype was counted many times. The genes are TRBV3-1 and TRBJ2-1; 8 positions agree with TRBD2. CDR1 and CDR2 (germline): LGHDT, YNNKEL (reference sequence). The CDR3 has 17 residues. V lost 2 bases and J lost 7; bases outside the gene matches: 13. The CDR3 coding sequence is TGTGCCAGCAGCCAAAGTTCCGGGAGGGCTGAAGGGAATGAGCAGTTCTTC. Its translation is CASSQSSGRAEGNEQFF.

This clonotype appeared many times. V usage is TRBV5-1 and J usage is TRBJ2-1; the match to TRBD2 covers 7 bases. The V segment lost 7 bases and the J segment 8 bases; nucleotides outside the gene matches: 18. This CDR3 comprises 16 residues. The V gene's germline CDR1 is SGHRS and CDR2 YFSETQ. The CDR3 reads CASAALGGTVGDEQFF. The CDR3 DNA follows: TGCGCCAGCGCGGCCCTGGGGGGGACCGTCGGCGATGAGCAGTTCTTC.

This clonotype has ten or more counts. The rearrangement uses TRBV11-2 and TRBJ2-3; no firm D call. Germline CDR1 reads SGHAT; CDR2 reads FQNNGV. Between the trimmed V and J ends, which lost 0 bases and 7 bases, there was a span of 5 bases. The CDR3 runs 12 residues. The CDR3 bases are TGTGCCAGCAGCTTAGAAGGGTATACGCAGTATTTT. This gives the protein CASSLEGYTQYF.

This clonotype came up many times. The CDR3 DNA follows: TGCGCCAGCAGCCAAGAGGGGATTCGACTAACCAGTTTAAATCAGCCCCAGCATTTT. Amino acid sequence: CASSQEGIRLTSLNQPQHF. The chain recombines TRBV4-1 with TRBJ1-5; no clear D gene. V gave up 0 bases and J gave up 4 bases, with 22 bases separating them. The CDR3 runs 19 residues. Germline V CDR1 and CDR2: MGHRA, YSYEKL.

This clonotype was found many times. The rearrangement joins TRBV7-8 to TRBJ2-3; no firm D call. V was pared by 5 bases and J by 5 bases, with 23 bases between. Germline-derived CDR1 and CDR2 are SGHVS and FQNEAQ. The CDR3 extends over 17 amino acids. CDR3 bases: TGTGCCAGCAGCCCAATCCTCTTAGGCGACCCGATAGATACGCAGTATTTT. This encodes CASSPILLGDPIDTQYF.

This clonotype was observed many times. The chain carries TRBV7-2 and TRBJ2-5; D ambiguous. V was cut by 5 bases and J by 2 bases, with 6 bases left in between. Germline-derived CDR1 and CDR2 are SGHTA and FQGNSA. This CDR3 spans 12 amino acids. CDR3: CASSPLQETQYF. The CDR3 DNA reads TGTGCCAGCAGCCCCTTACAAGAGACCCAGTACTTC.

This clonotype qualifies as medium-sized. The chain carries TRBV5-1 and TRBJ2-1; D ambiguous. The CDR3 spans 11 residues. The V and J ends lost 5 bases and 8 bases respectively, with 8 bases between them. Germline V gene lookup returns CDR1 SGHRS and CDR2 YFSETQ. CDR3 bases: TGCGCCAGCAGGTGGGTTGATGAGCAGTTCTTC. Translating gives CASRWVDEQFF.

This clonotype was counted at least ten times. The chain couples TRBV30 to TRBJ1-2; D is undetermined. V gave up 2 bases and J gave up 5 bases, with 12 bases separating them. This CDR3 spans 13 amino acids. Per the germline V gene, CDR1 is GTSNPN and CDR2 is SVGIG (reference sequence). The CDR3 loop is CAWSPSDGYGYTF. The CDR3 DNA sequence: TGTGCCTGGAGTCCGTCGGACGGGTATGGCTACACCTTC. The whole variable domain, filled in from reference TRBV30 and TRBJ1-2, reads SQTIHQWPATLVQPVGSPLSLECTVEGTSNPNLYWYRQAAGRGLQLLFYSVGIGQISSEVPQNLSASRPQDRQFILSSKKLLLSDSGFYLCAWSPSDGYGYTFGSGTRLTVV.

By sample share, this clonotype is medium-sized (0.01 to 0.1%). The rearrangement joins TRBV19 to TRBJ2-1, with D possibly matching TRBD2 (6 bases). The CDR3 runs to 13 residues. Trimming took 4 bases from V and 4 from J, leaving 8 bases between them. Per the germline V gene, CDR1 is LNHDA and CDR2 is SQIVND (reference sequence). Here the CDR3 reads CASSTGRYNEQFF. The CDR3 DNA sequence: TGTGCCAGTAGTACAGGGAGGTACAATGAGCAGTTCTTC.

This clonotype was recorded at least ten times. The V call is TRBV29-1, the J call TRBJ1-1; 8 bases are shared with TRBD1. Trimming removed 7 bases from V and 0 bases from J; junction bases left unmatched: 10. The CDR3 sequence is 15 residues long. CDR1 and CDR2 from the germline V gene are SQVTM and ANQGSEA. The DNA of the CDR3 is TGCAGCGCCGATACGACAGGGGCCCTGAACACTGAAGCTTTCTTT. Its protein product is CSADTTGALNTEAFF.

Many counts were recorded for this clonotype. The chain carries TRBV15 and TRBJ1-2; D is unclear. The length of the CDR3 is 15 residues. Trimming cost V 3 bases and J 1 base, with 12 bases left between them. Germline V CDR1 and CDR2: LNHNV, YYDKDF (reference sequence). CDR3 sequence reads: CATSRETYSNYGYTF. The CDR3 DNA reads TGTGCCACCAGCAGGGAGACGTACAGTAACTATGGCTACACCTTC.